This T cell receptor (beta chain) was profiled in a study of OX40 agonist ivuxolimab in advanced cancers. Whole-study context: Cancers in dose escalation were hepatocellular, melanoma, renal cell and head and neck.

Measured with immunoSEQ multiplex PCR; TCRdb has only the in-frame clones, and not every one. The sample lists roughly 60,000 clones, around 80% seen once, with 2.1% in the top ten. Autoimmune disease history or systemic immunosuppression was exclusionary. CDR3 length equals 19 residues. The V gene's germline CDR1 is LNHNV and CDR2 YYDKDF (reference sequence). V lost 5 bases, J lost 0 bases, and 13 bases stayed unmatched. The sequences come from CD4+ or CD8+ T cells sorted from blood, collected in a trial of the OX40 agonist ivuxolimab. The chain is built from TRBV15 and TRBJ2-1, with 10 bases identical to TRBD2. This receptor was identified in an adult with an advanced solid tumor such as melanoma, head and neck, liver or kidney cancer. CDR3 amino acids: CATSGRLAGGLSSYNEQFF. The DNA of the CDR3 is TGTGCCACCAGCGGTCGACTAGCGGGCGGGTTAAGCTCCTACAATGAGCAGTTCTTC.